This T cell receptor beta chain was profiled in a study of T cell responses to AZD1222 COVID-19 vaccine (dated by TCRdb to the early 2020s). About the full investigation: AZD1222 recipients given second doses at about 4 weeks or at about 12 weeks were pooled, since spike-specific TCR depth and breadth were not found to differ between the two schedules. Trial participants were enrolled by age into subgroups of 18-55, 56-69 and 70-plus years, and roughly 150, 30 and 60 TCR-sequenced participants, respectively, were included in these subgroups. TCR sequencing was performed for 230 to 250 trial participants, of whom about 200 were given two doses of AZD1222 and approximately 25 were given two doses of MenACWY control vaccine.

The CDR3 holds 14 amino acids from the cysteine to the phenylalanine. Only the CDR3 portion is preserved as DNA: 42 bases, with reading frame beginning at the first base. The V and J ends are trimmed by 5 bases and 0 bases, leaving 11 bases between them. The germline V gene gives CDR1 as SGHTA and CDR2 as FQGNSA. General study outcomes and caveats: Because no samples from the day 14 peak response were available, repertoires could be characterized only after the peak T cell response. The whole spike protein was spanned by vaccine-associated CD4 TCRs, and dominant responses were seen in regions 160-218 and 743-854. Reportedly, close to half of the unique spike-specific TCRs recognized epitopes lying outside the regions that are mutated in the B.1.351 and B.1.1.7 variants. Participants were mostly white British and included more females than males, and it was suggested by the authors that clonal diversity may have been underestimated. In the small 56-69-year group, the increase in depth fell short of significance, most likely because of low power. Conclusions about previously exposed vaccinees were limited because only six AZD1222 recipients were SARS-CoV-2 seropositive at baseline. After two AZD1222 doses, both the breadth and the depth of spike-specific TCRs were significantly higher than at day 0 and than in MenACWY recipients.

This specimen's time point label, per the study, means: baseline before first vaccination. Vaccinee samples came from UK trials COV001 and COV002, including a single-blind randomized controlled phase 2/3 trial of AZD1222 (ChAdOx1 nCoV-19) in healthy adults. For TCRbeta chain sequencing, PBMC samples were collected from trial participants at day 0 and at day 28 after the second dose. The CDR3 regions of human TCRbeta chains were subjected to immunosequencing. The study's processing was this. Repertoire TCRs were checked for matches against a reference library of SARS-CoV-2-specific TCRs that had been generated using the MIRA antigen-specificity platform. Breadth was defined as the fraction of unique TCRs that were SARS-CoV-2-associated, and depth was defined as the fraction of total T cells that were SARS-CoV-2-associated. Using the MIRA data, every spike-specific TCR was mapped to the spike region that the TCR reacted to and assigned to either a CD4 or a CD8 class. Log10-transformed breadth and depth values were compared by one-way ANOVA with Sidak's multiple comparisons tests. TCRdb stores this immuneACCESS table with in-frame sequences only. Part of the clones is absent; in the studies checked, under half of the shortfall reflects unresolved V genes, and no reason is known for the rest. V, J and clone size derive from that table, while D and trimming were established from the DNA sequence. This sample comprises about 120,000 clones, 85% to 90% of them detected only once. Of the sample, approximately 7.5% falls within the top ten clones.

Concerning this clone itself: Its specific antigen is unknown. Base-call qualities are not available, and no considerably larger clone is one nucleotide away.

The sequence joins TRBV7-2 to TRBJ2-7, with the D gene too uncertain to name. The sequence derives from an adult in good health. The sample was peripheral blood, taken on day 0 of AZD1222 vaccination. The CDR3 region: CASSPDPSSYEQYF. The DNA reads TGTGCCAGCAGCCCCGATCCGAGCTCCTACGAGCAGTACTTC.